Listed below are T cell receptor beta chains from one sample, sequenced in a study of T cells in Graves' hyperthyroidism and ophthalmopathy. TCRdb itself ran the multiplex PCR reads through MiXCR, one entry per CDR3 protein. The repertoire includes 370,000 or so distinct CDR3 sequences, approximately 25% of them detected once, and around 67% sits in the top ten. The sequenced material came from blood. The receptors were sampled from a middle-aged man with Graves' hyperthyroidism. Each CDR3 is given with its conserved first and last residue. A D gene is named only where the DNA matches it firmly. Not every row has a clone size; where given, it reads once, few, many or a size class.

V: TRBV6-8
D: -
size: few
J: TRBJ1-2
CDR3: CASSFAGNYGYTF
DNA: TGTGCCAGCAGTTTCGCGGGAAACTATGGCTACACCTTC

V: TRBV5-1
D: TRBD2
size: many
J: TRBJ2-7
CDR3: CASSPARREAGEQYF
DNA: TGCGCCAGCAGCCCCGCAAGGCGGGAGGCGGGGGAGCAGTACTTC

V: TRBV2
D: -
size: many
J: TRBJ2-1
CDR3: CASSEKTPYNEQFF
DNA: TGTGCCAGCAGTGAAAAAACTCCCTACAATGAGCAGTTCTTC

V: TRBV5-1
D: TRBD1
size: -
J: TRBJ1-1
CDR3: CAGSLGGLNTEAFF
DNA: TGCGCCGGCAGCTTAGGGGGCTTGAACACTGAAGCTTTCTTT

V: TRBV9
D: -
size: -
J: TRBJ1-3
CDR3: CASSASPGSGNTIYF
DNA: TGTGCCAGCAGCGCCTCCCCGGGCTCTGGAAACACCATATATTTT

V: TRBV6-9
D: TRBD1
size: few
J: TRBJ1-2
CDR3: CASTFVVGTGRRGGYTF
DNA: TGTGCCAGCACTTTCGTTGTAGGGACAGGGCGCCGGGGTGGCTACACCTTC

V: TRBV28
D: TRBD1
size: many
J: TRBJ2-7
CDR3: CASNLGTGGFYEQYF
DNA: TGTGCCAGCAACCTGGGGACAGGGGGATTCTACGAGCAGTACTTC

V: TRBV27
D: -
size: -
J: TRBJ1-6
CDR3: CASSSLQGWLLHF
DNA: TGTGCCAGCAGTTCCCTACAGGGTTGGCTCCTCCACTTT

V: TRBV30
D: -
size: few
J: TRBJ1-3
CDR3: CAWSGGGPGNTIYF
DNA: TGTGCCTGGAGTGGGGGGGGGCCTGGAAACACCATATATTTT

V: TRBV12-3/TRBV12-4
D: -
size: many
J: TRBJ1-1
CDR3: CASGATPAQNTEAFF
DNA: TGTGCCAGCGGGGCTACCCCGGCACAGAACACTGAAGCTTTCTTT

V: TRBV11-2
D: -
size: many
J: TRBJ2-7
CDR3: CASSSPMSHEQYF
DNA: TGTGCCAGCAGCTCCCCTATGTCCCACGAGCAGTACTTC

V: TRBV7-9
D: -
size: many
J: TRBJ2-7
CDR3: CASSSNPRGGVYEQYF
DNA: TGTGCCAGCAGCTCCAACCCCAGGGGGGGAGTCTACGAGCAGTACTTC

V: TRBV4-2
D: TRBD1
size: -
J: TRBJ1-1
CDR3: CASSQRLDRANTEAFF
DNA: TGTGCCAGCAGCCAACGTTTAGACAGGGCGAACACTGAAGCTTTCTTT

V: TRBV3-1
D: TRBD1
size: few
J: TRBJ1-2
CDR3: CASNWTGAHGYTF
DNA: TGCGCCAGCAATTGGACAGGGGCTCATGGCTACACCTTC

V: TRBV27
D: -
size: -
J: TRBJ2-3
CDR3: CACSWRGLTDTQYF
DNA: TGTGCCTGCAGTTGGCGGGGCCTCACAGATACGCAGTATTTT

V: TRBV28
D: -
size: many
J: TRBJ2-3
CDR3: CATTTEDTQYF
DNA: TGTGCCACAACCACCGAGGATACGCAGTATTTT

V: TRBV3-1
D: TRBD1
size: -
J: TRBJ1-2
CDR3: CASSPGTGDLGLGYTF
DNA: TGTGCCAGCAGCCCCGGGACAGGGGATCTGGGGCTCGGCTACACCTTC

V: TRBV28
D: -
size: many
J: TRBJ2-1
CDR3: CASSPPLASYNEQFF
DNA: TGTGCCAGCAGCCCTCCCCTCGCCTCCTACAATGAGCAGTTCTTC

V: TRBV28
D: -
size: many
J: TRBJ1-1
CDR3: CASSLGAGYRAEAFF
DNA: TGTGCCAGCAGTTTAGGGGCAGGGTATCGAGCTGAAGCTTTCTTT

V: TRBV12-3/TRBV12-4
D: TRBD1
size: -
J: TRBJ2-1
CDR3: CASSQPQGAAYNEQFF
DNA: TGTGCCAGCAGCCAGCCCCAGGGGGCTGCCTACAATGAGCAGTTCTTC

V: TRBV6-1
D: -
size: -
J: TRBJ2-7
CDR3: CASSEALGVSYEQYF
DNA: TGTGCCAGCAGTGAAGCGCTAGGGGTAAGCTACGAGCAGTACTTC

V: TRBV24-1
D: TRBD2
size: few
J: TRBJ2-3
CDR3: CATSDGLADSTDTQYF
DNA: TGTGCCACCAGTGACGGACTAGCGGATAGCACAGATACGCAGTATTTT

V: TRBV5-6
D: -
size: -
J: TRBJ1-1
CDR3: CASSKAPQRRMNTEAFF
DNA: TGTGCCAGCAGCAAAGCCCCCCAGCGGAGAATGAACACTGAAGCTTTCTTT

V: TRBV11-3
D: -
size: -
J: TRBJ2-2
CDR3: CASSLNRGELFF
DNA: TGTGCCAGCAGCCTCAACAGGGGGGAGCTGTTTTTT

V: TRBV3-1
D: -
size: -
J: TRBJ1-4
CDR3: CASSQGVQKLFF
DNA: TGTGCCAGCAGCCAAGGGGTGCAAAAACTGTTTTTT

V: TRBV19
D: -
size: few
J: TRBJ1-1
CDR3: CASSPPLRDTEAFF
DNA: TGTGCCAGTAGTCCCCCGCTTCGGGACACTGAAGCTTTCTTT

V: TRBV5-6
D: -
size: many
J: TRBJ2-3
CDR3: CASSYADTQYF
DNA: TGTGCCAGCAGCTATGCAGATACGCAGTATTTT

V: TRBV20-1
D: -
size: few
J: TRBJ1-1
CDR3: CSARNRVNTEAFF
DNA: TGCAGTGCTAGGAACAGGGTCAACACTGAAGCTTTCTTT